Listed here are 9 T cell receptor beta chains from one sample, sequenced in a study of blood T cell repertoires in COVID-19. Assay: immunoSEQ multiplex PCR; the TCRdb copy retains only in-frame clones and omits some. Among about 180,000 clones, approximately 88% were seen once, and the ten largest hold roughly 4.2%. The sequenced material came from peripheral blood. These receptors were collected from a woman under 40 with acute or convalescent COVID-19.

The chain combines TRBV27 with TRBJ1-2; 8 bases fit TRBD1. Per the germline V gene, CDR1 is MNHEY and CDR2 is SMNVEV (reference sequence). The V gene end was trimmed by 7 bases and the J gene end by 4 bases; junction bases not matched to a gene: 2. The CDR3 loop spans 12 amino acids. The CDR3 reads CASTGTGYGYTF. In nucleotides, the CDR3 is TGTGCCAGCACCGGGACAGGCTATGGCTACACCTTC.

The chain couples TRBV6-6 to TRBJ1-1, with 8 bases that match TRBD1. Germline CDR1 and CDR2: MNHNY and SVGAGI (reference sequence). The J segment lost 2 bases and the V segment lost 6 bases, leaving 5 bases of the junction unmatched. The length of the CDR3 is 14 residues. CDR3 bases: TGTGCCAGCAGCGCCCCAGGGGGCAACACTGAAGCTTTCTTT. Amino acids: CASSAPGGNTEAFF.

The chain employs TRBV4-2 and TRBJ2-1, with D possibly TRBD2 on 6 matching bases. The germline gives CDR1 LGHNA, CDR2 YNFKEQ. The ends were cut back, 2 bases at V and 10 bases at J, with 21 bases in the middle. The CDR3 is 16 amino acids. The CDR3 DNA reads TGTGCCAGCAGCCAAACCGCGGGACGCCGGGGGTCGGAGCAGTTCTTC. Its protein product is CASSQTAGRRGSEQFF.

This clone was found once. The V gene is TRBV20-1, the J gene TRBJ2-1, with D hard to call. The CDR3 is 11 amino acids. The V and J ends lost 7 bases and 6 bases respectively, with 10 bases between them. Germline V lookup: CDR1 DFQATT, CDR2 SNEGSKA (reference sequence). The CDR3 DNA follows: TGCAGTGTTACTGTTGGCAATGAGCAGTTCTTC. It yields the protein CSVTVGNEQFF.

The chain couples TRBV7-9 to TRBJ2-3; 8 bases agree with TRBD2. The CDR3 loop spans 16 amino acids. V was pared by 1 base and J by 6 bases, with 9 bases of the junction left unmatched. Germline V gene sequence: CDR1 SEHNR, CDR2 FQNEAQ (reference sequence). CDR3 amino acids: CASSLGGGLDYDTQYF. The DNA of the CDR3 is TGTGCCAGCAGCTTAGGCGGGGGGCTCGACTACGATACGCAGTATTTT.

The V gene is TRBV6-6, the J gene TRBJ2-2, with a weak D call TRBD2 (5 bases). The CDR3 is 12 residues long. V shed 7 bases and J shed 6 bases, with 9 bases lying between them. Germline CDR1 is MNHNY and CDR2 is SVGAGI (reference sequence). CDR3 sequence (DNA): TGTGCCAGCAAATCGGGGTCCGGGGAGCTGTTTTTT. It translates to CASKSGSGELFF.

J is TRBJ2-3 and V is TRBV6-5; maybe TRBD2 (7 bases). The CDR3 has 15 residues. V was shortened by 2 bases and J by 1 base, with 10 bases between the two germline ends. Germline CDR1 is MNHEY and CDR2 is SVGAGI. The CDR3: CASSYRGAGTDTQYF. The CDR3 DNA follows: TGTGCCAGCAGTTACCGGGGGGCGGGCACAGATACGCAGTATTTT.

The chain carries TRBV19 and TRBJ2-2; TRBD1 might be the D (6 bases). V gave up 9 bases and J gave up 2 bases, with 10 bases separating them. Per the germline V gene, CDR1 is LNHDA and CDR2 is SQIVND (reference sequence). CDR3 length: 13 amino acids. In nucleotides, the CDR3 is TGTGCCAGCGGGACATCCAACACCGGGGAGCTGTTTTTT. Translated, it gives CASGTSNTGELFF. Variable domain in full (rest from reference TRBV19 and TRBJ2-2): DGGITQSPKYLFRKEGQNVTLSCEQNLNHDAMYWYRQDPGQGLRLIYYSQIVNDFQKGDIAEGYSVSREKKESFPLTVTSAQKNPTAFYLCASGTSNTGELFFGEGSRLTVL.

The chain is built from TRBV7-6 and TRBJ2-2; TRBD1 agrees at 11 bases. J gave up 8 bases and V 3 bases, and 5 bases lay outside the gene matches. CDR3 size: 15 residues. Looked up from germline, CDR1 is SGHVS and CDR2 is FNYEAQ. CDR3 coding DNA: TGTGCCAGCAGCTTGGGACAGGGGGGAAATGGGGAGCTGTTTTTT. As protein: CASSLGQGGNGELFF. The whole variable domain, filled in from reference TRBV7-6 and TRBJ2-2, reads GAGVSQSPRYKVTKRGQDVALRCDPISGHVSLYWYRQALGQGPEFLTYFNYEAQQDKSGLPNDRFSAERPEGSISTLTIQRTEQRDSAMYRCASSLGQGGNGELFFGEGSRLTVL.